The source of this T cell receptor beta chain is a study of memory CD4+ T cells and cytomegalovirus serostatus. CDR1 is LNHNV and CDR2 is YYDKDF in the germline V gene (reference sequence). Trimming removed 1 base from V and 1 base from J; junction bases left unmatched: 13. The CDR3 runs 18 residues. Here immunoSEQ multiplex PCR was the method, and the copy in TCRdb shows in-frame clones only, minus some. The sample includes around 44,000 clones, around 78% of them seen just once. Single viable CD3+CD4+CD8-CD45RO+ cells were sorted as the memory CD4+ T cells. The chain has TRBV15 and TRBJ2-7, with TRBD2 matching over 7 bases. This TCR was recovered from an adult in good health and CMV-seronegative. Sequencing input: memory CD4+ T cells from blood. The CDR3 is CATSRGGRRASGSYEQYF. CDR3 coding DNA: TGTGCCACCAGCAGAGGGGGACGAAGGGCTAGCGGATCCTACGAGCAGTACTTC.